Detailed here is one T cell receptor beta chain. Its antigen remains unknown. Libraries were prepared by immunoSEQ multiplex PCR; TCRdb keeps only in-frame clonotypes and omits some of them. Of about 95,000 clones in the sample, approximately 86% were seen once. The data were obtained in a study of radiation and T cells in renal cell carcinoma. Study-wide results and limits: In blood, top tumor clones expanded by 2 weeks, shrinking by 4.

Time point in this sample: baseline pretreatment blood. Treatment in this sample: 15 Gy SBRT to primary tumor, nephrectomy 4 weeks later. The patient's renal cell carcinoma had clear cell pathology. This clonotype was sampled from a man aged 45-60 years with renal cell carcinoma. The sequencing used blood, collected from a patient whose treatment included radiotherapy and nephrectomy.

The CDR3 sequence is CAWRGGNEQFF. The DNA for the CDR3 is TGTGCCTGGAGGGGGGGAAATGAGCAGTTCTTC. The J gene is TRBJ2-1, the V gene TRBV30; D is perhaps TRBD2 (6 bases). The CDR3 is 11 residues long. Germline-derived CDR1 and CDR2 are GTSNPN and SVGIG (reference sequence). Trimming left V 3 bases short and J 7 bases short, with 7 bases between.